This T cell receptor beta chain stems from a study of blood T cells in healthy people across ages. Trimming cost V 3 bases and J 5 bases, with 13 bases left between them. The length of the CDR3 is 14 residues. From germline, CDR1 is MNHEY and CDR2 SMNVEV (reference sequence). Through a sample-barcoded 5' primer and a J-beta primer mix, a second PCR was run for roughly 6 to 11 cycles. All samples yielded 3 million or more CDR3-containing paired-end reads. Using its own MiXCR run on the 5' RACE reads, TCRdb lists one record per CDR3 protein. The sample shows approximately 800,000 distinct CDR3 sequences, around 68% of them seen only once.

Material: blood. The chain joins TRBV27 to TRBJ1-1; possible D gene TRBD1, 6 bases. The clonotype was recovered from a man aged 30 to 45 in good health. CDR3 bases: TGTGCCAGCAGTTTTGTGGGGGCGAGGACTGAAGCTTTCTTT. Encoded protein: CASSFVGARTEAFF.